One and the same sample provided the 27 T cell receptor beta chains below, sequenced in a study of blood T cell repertoires in COVID-19. Here immunoSEQ multiplex PCR was the method, and the copy in TCRdb shows in-frame clones only, minus some. The sample lists 100,000 to 120,000 clones; more than 80% were seen once. Material for sequencing was peripheral blood. The receptors stem from a woman aged 50 to 60 with acute or convalescent COVID-19.

The V and J genes are TRBV7-9 and TRBJ2-3, with TRBD1 as a possible D gene (5 bases). CDR3 length equals 14 residues. The V gene's germline CDR1 is SEHNR and CDR2 FQNEAQ (reference sequence). Trimming cost V 7 bases and J 0 bases, with 11 bases left between them. The CDR3 is CASTPQVSTDTQYF. For the CDR3, the DNA is TGTGCCAGCACCCCACAGGTTAGCACAGATACGCAGTATTTT.

This clone has more than one count but fewer than ten. The chain combines TRBV12-3 or TRBV12-4 with TRBJ2-1; D uncertain. This CDR3 is built from 12 residues. V lost 6 bases and J 10 bases, leaving 13 bases between the germline ends. CDR3 sequence: CASSGTTWEQFF. The CDR3 coding sequence is TGTGCCAGCAGCGGAACTACATGGGAGCAGTTCTTC.

V and J are TRBV30 and TRBJ1-1; D is perhaps TRBD1 (6 bases). The CDR3 has 13 residues. The germline V and J ends were trimmed by 4 bases and 8 bases, with 17 bases remaining between them. In germline, CDR1 is GTSNPN, CDR2 SVGIG (reference sequence). CDR3 sequence reads: CAWTLSGGREAFF. The CDR3 DNA follows: TGTGCCTGGACCCTCTCCGGGGGGCGGGAAGCTTTCTTT.

A word on this clone: One end of the junction does not line up with germline, which may come from a read error. J is TRBJ1-2 and V is TRBV9, with a weak D call TRBD1 (6 bases). CDR3 length: 15 residues. CDR1 SGDLS and CDR2 YYNGEE come from the germline V gene. The CDR3, as DNA: TGTGCCCGCAGCGTAGGGGGAACGGGGGGCTATGGCTACACCTTC. Translating gives CARSVGGTGGYGYTF.

V and J are TRBV9 and TRBJ1-1, with TRBD1 as a possible D gene (6 bases). The CDR3 has 15 residues. Trimming took 6 bases from V and 1 from J, leaving 16 bases between them. Germline CDR1 is SGDLS and CDR2 is YYNGEE. The CDR3 region has the DNA TGTGCCAGCAACGGGCCAGGGGACCCGAACACTGAAGCTTTCTTT. It codes for CASNGPGDPNTEAFF.

V and J are TRBV29-1 and TRBJ1-2; D ambiguous. The V gene's germline CDR1 is SQVTM and CDR2 ANQGSEA. There are 12 residues in the CDR3. The germline V and J ends were trimmed by 7 bases and 4 bases, with 13 bases remaining between them. CDR3 loop: CSAQVRGYGYTF. The CDR3 DNA follows: TGCAGCGCCCAGGTGCGTGGCTATGGCTACACCTTC.

This chain links TRBV24-1 with TRBJ2-3; 7 bases align to TRBD1. This CDR3 comprises 16 residues. Losses at the gene ends were 4 bases for V and 6 bases for J; bases not matched to a gene: 12. Germline loops: CDR1 KGHDR, CDR2 SFDVKD. CDR3 in amino acids: CATSDPQGERGDTQYF. For the CDR3, the DNA is TGTGCCACCAGTGACCCCCAGGGGGAAAGGGGTGATACGCAGTATTTT.

This rearrangement joins TRBV7-2 to TRBJ1-3; 7 bases fit TRBD1. The CDR3 is 15 amino acids. V lost 0 bases, J lost 4 bases, and 3 bases stayed unmatched. Germline lookup yields CDR1 SGHTA and CDR2 FQGNSA. CDR3 sequence: CASSLAGTAGNTIYF. DNA of the CDR3: TGTGCCAGCAGCTTAGCTGGGACAGCAGGAAACACCATATATTTT. The whole variable domain, remainder taken from reference TRBV7-2 and TRBJ1-3, is GAGVSQSPSNKVTEKGKDVELRCDPISGHTALYWYRQSLGQGLEFLIYFQGNSAPDKSGLPSDRFSAERTGGSVSTLTIQRTQQEDSAVYLCASSLAGTAGNTIYFGEGSWLTVV.

This clone occurred a few times. The V call is TRBV4-1, the J call TRBJ2-1; 12 nucleotides line up with TRBD2. Germline assignment: CDR1 MGHRA and CDR2 YSYEKL. V lost 3 bases to trimming and J lost 0 bases; unmatched junction nucleotides: 3. The CDR3 loop spans 17 amino acids. The CDR3 nucleotides read TGCGCCAGCAGCCAGGCTAGCGGGGGGGCCTCCTACAATGAGCAGTTCTTC. It is translated as CASSQASGGASYNEQFF.

The V call is TRBV24-1, the J call TRBJ1-1; D possibly corresponds to TRBD1 (5 bases). The V gene's germline CDR1 is KGHDR and CDR2 SFDVKD. The CDR3 totals 13 residues. The ends were cut back, 8 bases at V and 5 bases at J, with 14 bases in the middle. CDR3 DNA: TGTGCCACCAATGACAGCGGAGGGACTGAAGCTTTCTTT. Translation gives CATNDSGGTEAFF.

This clone was detected only once. The chain uses TRBV7-8 and TRBJ2-1; 8 bases agree with TRBD1. Per the germline V gene, CDR1 is SGHVS and CDR2 is FQNEAQ. The CDR3 consists of 15 residues. J was trimmed by 2 bases and V by 5 bases; bases with no gene match: 5. CDR3 in amino acids: CASSQDRVAYNEQFF. The CDR3 region has the DNA TGTGCCAGCAGCCAGGACAGGGTGGCCTACAATGAGCAGTTCTTC.

This clone appeared a few times. The chain is built from TRBV30 and TRBJ1-2, with a possible D match to TRBD1 (6 bases). The CDR3 has 12 amino acids. Germline-derived CDR1 and CDR2 are GTSNPN and SVGIG (reference sequence). With 7 bases removed from V and 4 bases from J, the gap between germline ends came to 13 bases. This CDR3 is CASSGQPYGYTF. The CDR3 nucleotides read TGTGCCTCCTCAGGACAGCCCTATGGCTACACCTTC.

V gene TRBV4-1 combines with J gene TRBJ1-5, with 8 bases matching TRBD1. CDR3 size: 15 residues. Germline V gene data show CDR1 as MGHRA and CDR2 as YSYEKL. The ends lost 5 bases at V and 7 bases at J; junction bases unmatched: 10. CDR3 sequence (DNA): TGCGCCAGCAGCGTGCAGGGGGCCAGGGCCCAGCCCCAGCATTTT. Its translation: CASSVQGARAQPQHF.

The rearrangement uses TRBV19 and TRBJ1-1; D perhaps matches TRBD1 (6 bases). V gave up 3 bases and J gave up 7 bases, with 15 bases separating them. The CDR3 is 14 amino acids. CDR1 and CDR2 (germline): LNHDA, SQIVND (reference sequence). Written as DNA, the CDR3 is TGTGCCAGTAGTATGTCTTTGGGACACCGTGAAGCTTTCTTT. Translating it yields CASSMSLGHREAFF.

This clone was seen a single time. The CDR3 DNA reads TGTGCCTGGAGTGCTAGAAGCGGGGCTGGCACAGATACGCAGTATTTT. Protein sequence: CAWSARSGAGTDTQYF. The chain combines TRBV30 with TRBJ2-3; TRBD2 matches 7 bases. The J segment lost 1 base and the V segment lost 1 base, leaving 8 bases of the junction unmatched. CDR1 GTSNPN and CDR2 SVGIG come from the germline V gene (reference sequence). The CDR3 runs to 16 residues.

This sequence joins TRBV28 and TRBJ1-2; 10 bases align to TRBD1. With 11 bases clipped from V and 4 bases from J, the junction kept 4 bases outside the gene matches. Germline-derived CDR1 and CDR2 are MDHEN and SYDVKM. The CDR3 spans 12 residues. The CDR3 nucleotides are TGTGCCGCCGACAGGGGGCTCTATGGCTACACCTTC. Its protein product is CAADRGLYGYTF.

The V gene is TRBV27, the J gene TRBJ2-1; 7 nucleotides align to TRBD2. Germline V lookup: CDR1 MNHEY, CDR2 SMNVEV (reference sequence). The CDR3 runs 16 residues. V shed 6 bases and J 8 bases; nucleotides not matched to a gene: 16. CDR3 nucleotides: TGTGCCAGCAGGATATCCGGGACTACATTTCGGGATGAGCAGTTCTTC. As protein: CASRISGTTFRDEQFF.

V is TRBV5-1 and J is TRBJ2-1; D is possibly TRBD2 (6 bases). The V gene's germline CDR1 is SGHRS and CDR2 YFSETQ. V was cut by 3 bases and J by 10 bases, with 14 bases left in between. The CDR3 consists of 13 residues. Here the CDR3 DNA reads TGCGCCAGCAGCTGGCCGGGGAGCGGGGAGCAGTTCTTC. Residues: CASSWPGSGEQFF.

The CDR3 here is CASRSGQGNTEAFF. The CDR3, as DNA: TGTGCCAGCCGTTCTGGACAGGGTAACACTGAAGCTTTCTTT. This sequence joins TRBV6-5 and TRBJ1-1; TRBD1 matches 8 bases. CDR1 MNHEY and CDR2 SVGAGI come from the germline V gene. V was pared by 8 bases and J by 2 bases, with 7 bases of the junction left unmatched. The CDR3 sequence is 14 residues long.

The chain recombines TRBV24-1 with TRBJ2-5; D is undetermined. V shed 5 bases and J shed 6 bases, with 9 bases lying between them. The germline V gene has CDR1 KGHDR and CDR2 SFDVKD. This CDR3 is 12 amino acids long. CDR3 sequence: CATSVGGKTQYF. The CDR3 nucleotides are TGTGCCACCAGTGTAGGCGGAAAGACCCAGTACTTC.

This clone was found a few times. The rearrangement joins TRBV5-4 to TRBJ1-4; TRBD1 might be the D (5 bases). CDR3 length equals 15 residues. V lost 5 bases, J lost 5 bases, and 16 bases lay in between. The germline CDR1 and CDR2 sequences are SGHNT and YYREEE (reference sequence). Here the CDR3 DNA reads TGTGCCAGCAGTCGGGGGTACAGGTACAATGAAAAACTGTTTTTT. Amino acid sequence: CASSRGYRYNEKLFF.

The chain couples TRBV2 to TRBJ1-4, with TRBD1 identical over 8 bases. The V and J ends lost 5 bases and 0 bases, in that order; junction bases with no gene match: 5. CDR3 length equals 16 residues. In germline, CDR1 is SNHLY, CDR2 FYNNEI. DNA for the CDR3: TGTGCCAGCAGTTCGACAGGGGTCGCAACTAATGAAAAACTGTTTTTT. Translation: CASSSTGVATNEKLFF.

The chain recombines TRBV6-5 with TRBJ2-1, with 10 nucleotides matching TRBD2. This CDR3 has 15 amino acids. Germline CDR1 reads MNHEY; CDR2 reads SVGAGI. Trimming took 5 bases from V and 4 from J; bases not matched to a gene: 5. CDR3 residues: CASSKIAGGYNEQFF. As DNA, the CDR3 is TGTGCCAGCAGTAAAATAGCGGGAGGATACAATGAGCAGTTCTTC.

The rearrangement joins TRBV24-1 to TRBJ2-3; perhaps TRBD2 as D (6 bases). Germline V gene lookup returns CDR1 KGHDR and CDR2 SFDVKD. The length of the CDR3 is 19 residues. V lost 2 bases and J 2 bases, leaving 22 bases between the germline ends. For the CDR3, the DNA is TGTGCCACCAGTGATTCCCTAACCGAACTAGCCGGATACACAGATACGCAGTATTTT. This gives the protein CATSDSLTELAGYTDTQYF.

This chain links TRBV18 with TRBJ1-1; D not resolved. The ends were cut back, 2 bases at V and 1 base at J, with 8 bases in the middle. CDR1 KGHSH and CDR2 LQKENI come from the germline V gene. This CDR3 is 14 amino acids long. The CDR3 is CASSPNSQNTEAFF. DNA for the CDR3: TGTGCCAGCTCACCAAACAGCCAGAACACTGAAGCTTTCTTT.

The gene calls are TRBV3-1 (or the pseudogene TRBV3-2) and TRBJ2-1, with D perhaps matching TRBD1 (5 bases). Germline CDR1 and CDR2: LGHDT and YNNKEL (reference sequence). The CDR3 totals 14 residues. V lost 3 bases, J lost 8 bases, and 14 bases lay in between. CDR3 bases: TGTGCCAGCAGCCAGGCTGCAGGGTGGGATGAGCAGTTCTTC. The encoded protein is CASSQAAGWDEQFF.

The chain is built from TRBV9 and TRBJ2-1, with D unclear. The germline V gene has CDR1 SGDLS and CDR2 YYNGEE. V was pared by 0 bases and J by 4 bases, with 11 bases between. This CDR3 has 15 amino acids. CDR3 loop: CASSVAPSGYNEQFF. The CDR3 nucleotides read TGTGCCAGCAGCGTAGCCCCTAGTGGGTACAATGAGCAGTTCTTC.